This is a list of T cell receptor beta chains from one sample in a study of blood T cells in healthy people across ages. In TCRdb, the 5' RACE reads were re-called with MiXCR into one record per CDR3 protein. This sample has 500,000 to 550,000 distinct CDR3 sequences, with 24% found just once. A further study also used this sample, focusing on T cells of mothers and their children.

Sequencing was carried out using blood. These receptors originate from a boy under 18 in good health. Each CDR3 is given with its conserved first and last residue. A D gene is named only where the DNA matches it firmly. Clone size is given for some rows only: seen once, a few or many times, or a class if the clone is expanded.

>TRBJ2-4|TRBV29-1|NA|NA
CSVIGTLLNIQYF
TGCAGCGTGATAGGGACTTTACTAAACATTCAGTACTTC
>TRBJ2-2|TRBV4-3|NA|TRBD2
CASSQDMGLATGELFF
TGCGCCAGCAGCCAAGATATGGGACTAGCTACCGGGGAGCTGTTTTTT
>TRBJ1-5|TRBV28|few|NA
CASSLFLFRQTNNQPQHF
TGTGCCAGCAGTTTATTCTTATTTCGACAGACTAACAATCAGCCCCAGCATTTT
>TRBJ1-1|TRBV6-2/TRBV6-3|once|NA
CASWGYTEAFF
TGTGCCAGCTGGGGATACACTGAAGCTTTCTTT
>TRBJ2-3|TRBV20-1|few|TRBD1
CSASTPSGQGTDTQYF
TGCAGTGCTTCCACCCCATCGGGACAGGGCACAGATACGCAGTATTTT
>TRBJ2-3|TRBV28|NA|NA
CASSWAPVGQTDTQYF
TGTGCCAGCAGTTGGGCTCCGGTAGGGCAAACAGATACGCAGTATTTT
>TRBJ1-4|TRBV7-2|few|NA
CASSFGGGGEKLFF
TGTGCCAGCAGCTTCGGGGGTGGTGGGGAAAAACTGTTTTTT
>TRBJ2-7|TRBV27|NA|NA
CASSPSEVYEQYF
TGTGCCAGCAGTCCGAGCGAGGTCTACGAGCAGTACTTC
>TRBJ2-7|TRBV7-8|NA|NA
CASSLTSPSSYEQYF
TGTGCCAGCAGTTTGACTAGTCCCAGCTCCTACGAGCAGTACTTC
>TRBJ2-7|TRBV21-1|few|NA
CASSKMVGPHRYFEQYF
TGTGCCAGCAGCAAAATGGTCGGGCCACACCGGTACTTCGAGCAGTACTTC
>TRBJ2-1|TRBV7-9|NA|TRBD2
CASSLAVAGGNEQFF
TGTGCCAGCAGCTTAGCGGTAGCGGGAGGCAATGAGCAGTTCTTC
>TRBJ2-2|TRBV7-2|NA|NA
CASSLVGKNTGELFF
TGTGCCAGCAGCTTGGTCGGGAAGAACACCGGGGAGCTGTTTTTT
>TRBJ2-7|TRBV28|few|NA
CASSLLAALGEQYF
TGTGCCAGCAGTTTATTGGCTGCCCTTGGCGAGCAGTACTTC
>TRBJ2-7|TRBV6-6|NA|NA
CASSYEASYERYF
TGTGCCAGCAGTTACGAAGCCTCCTACGAGCGGTACTTC
>TRBJ2-7|TRBV7-2|many|TRBD1
CASSSQTGQVYEQYF
TGTGCCAGCAGCTCCCAGACGGGACAGGTCTACGAGCAGTACTTC
>TRBJ2-5|TRBV7-3|NA|TRBD2
CASSLTGTSFETQYF
TGTGCCAGCAGCTTAACCGGGACTAGTTTTGAGACCCAGTACTTC
>TRBJ2-1|TRBV13|NA|NA
CASSPSPAESSYNEQFF
TGTGCCAGCAGCCCGAGCCCAGCGGAGAGCTCCTACAATGAGCAGTTCTTC
>TRBJ2-1|TRBV7-8|NA|TRBD2
CASRVTSGANEQFF
TGTGCCAGCAGGGTGACTAGCGGGGCGAATGAGCAGTTCTTC
>TRBJ1-1|TRBV29-1|few|NA
CSVHRMNTEAFF
TGCAGCGTTCATAGGATGAACACTGAAGCTTTCTTT
>TRBJ2-7|TRBV14|few|NA
CASSQVGQYF
TGTGCCAGCAGCCAAGTGGGACAGTACTTC
>TRBJ2-5|TRBV5-1|NA|NA
CASSLARGDTETQYF
TGCGCCAGCAGCTTGGCCAGGGGTGACACGGAGACCCAGTACTTC
>TRBJ2-6|TRBV5-6|few|NA
CASSTSNVLTF
TGTGCCAGCAGCACGTCCAACGTCCTGACTTTC
>TRBJ1-1|TRBV14|NA|NA
CANSQGLGTEAFF
TGTGCCAACAGCCAGGGTCTGGGCACTGAAGCTTTCTTT
>TRBJ2-1|TRBV19|NA|TRBD2
CASSGRTSGRADEQFF
TGTGCCAGTAGTGGGAGGACTAGCGGGAGGGCTGATGAGCAGTTCTTC
>TRBJ2-5|TRBV24-1|many|TRBD2
CATSTAGEFETQYF
TGTGCCACCAGTACCGCGGGAGAATTTGAGACCCAGTACTTC
>TRBJ2-3|TRBV21-1|few|NA
CASSKVGGSRRLSSTDTQYF
TGTGCCAGCAGCAAAGTGGGCGGGAGCCGTCGACTTTCTAGCACAGATACGCAGTATTTT
>TRBJ2-5|TRBV6-2/TRBV6-3|few|NA
CASSYSQMAGPQETQYF
TGTGCCAGCAGTTACTCGCAAATGGCGGGACCCCAAGAGACCCAGTACTTC
>TRBJ2-7|TRBV6-1|NA|NA
CASRSQAAYEQYF
TGTGCCAGCAGATCTCAAGCCGCCTACGAGCAGTACTTC
>TRBJ1-2|TRBV7-9|NA|NA
CASSSGQRYGYTF
TGTGCCAGCAGCTCCGGACAGAGATATGGCTACACCTTC
>TRBJ2-5|TRBV4-1|few|NA
CASSQVHPGADQETQYF
TGCGCCAGCAGCCAAGTTCACCCAGGGGCCGATCAAGAGACCCAGTACTTC
>TRBJ2-1|TRBV7-8|NA|NA
CASSFRDFLNEQFF
TGTGCCAGCAGCTTCCGGGACTTCTTAAATGAGCAGTTCTTC
>TRBJ1-2|TRBV25-1|few|TRBD1
CASSLSRGQGARGYTF
TGTGCCAGCAGTCTTTCGAGGGGACAGGGGGCGCGAGGCTACACCTTC
>TRBJ2-3|TRBV20-1|few|NA
CSAPTDGIRTDTQYF
TGCAGTGCCCCCACGGACGGAATTCGCACAGATACGCAGTATTTT
>TRBJ1-2|TRBV27|NA|NA
CASSLTGRGYGYTF
TGTGCCAGCAGTTTAACAGGGAGGGGCTATGGCTACACCTTC
>TRBJ1-1|TRBV7-9|many|NA
CASSPSGAEAFF
TGTGCCAGCAGCCCGTCAGGGGCTGAAGCTTTCTTT
>TRBJ2-3|TRBV5-1|NA|NA
CASSLLTRDATDTEYF
TGCGCCAGCAGCCTACTAACCAGGGACGCAACAGATACGGAGTATTTT
>TRBJ2-5|TRBV28|NA|TRBD2
CASSFRGSGRKGTQYF
TGTGCCAGCAGTTTCCGGGGTAGCGGGCGCAAAGGGACCCAGTACTTC
>TRBJ2-3|TRBV7-2|NA|TRBD2
CASSAGTSGNTQYF
TGTGCCAGCAGCGCCGGGACTAGCGGAAATACGCAGTATTTT
>TRBJ2-2|TRBV13|NA|TRBD2
CASSYRRLAETGELFF
TGTGCCAGCAGCTACAGGAGACTAGCGGAGACCGGGGAGCTGTTTTTT
>TRBJ1-1|TRBV7-8|few|TRBD1
CASSFDRQGGPEAFF
TGTGCCAGCAGCTTTGACCGACAGGGAGGGCCTGAAGCTTTCTTT
>TRBJ2-7|TRBV2|NA|NA
CASSALLRVGVGEQYF
TGTGCCAGCAGTGCCCTGCTTAGGGTCGGAGTGGGCGAGCAGTACTTC
>TRBJ1-1|TRBV6-2/TRBV6-3|few|NA
CASSYRQGSMNTEAFF
TGTGCCAGCAGTTACCGCCAGGGCAGCATGAACACTGAAGCTTTCTTT
>TRBJ1-2|TRBV12-5|few|NA
CASGLVVERQGRRGYTF
TGTGCTAGTGGTTTGGTCGTCGAGCGGCAGGGGCGGAGAGGCTACACCTTC